This T cell receptor (beta chain) was observed in a study of identifying expanded T cells in peripheral blood. The V end lost 5 bases, the J end lost 6 bases, and 16 bases lay between the germline ends. This CDR3 comprises 14 residues. CDR1 is MDHEN and CDR2 is SYDVKM in the germline V gene. The assay was immunoSEQ multiplex PCR, and TCRdb's table has in-frame clones only and misses some. The data contain 84,000 or so clones, about 90% of them singletons. This TCR was recovered from a person between 18 and 70 years old in good health. The chain carries TRBV28 and TRBJ1-2; D gene uncertain. Input material: blood. CDR3 amino acids: CASSPGQAYNGYTF. Written as DNA, the CDR3 is TGTGCCAGCAGTCCGGGTCAGGCGTATAATGGCTACACCTTC.